Listed below are T cell receptor beta chains from one sample, sequenced in a study of T cells after posttransplantation cyclophosphamide. Measured with immunoSEQ multiplex PCR; TCRdb has only the in-frame clones, and not every one. This sample comprises approximately 13,000 clones, none seen once only. The specimen was PBMCs, collected after allogeneic stem cell transplant with posttransplant cyclophosphamide. All receptors derive from a female patient in her thirties or forties who received an allogeneic stem cell transplant from an unrelated donor, was CMV-positive, and had acute GVHD only. Some of these T cells may belong to the graft donor. CDR3s include the opening cysteine and the closing phenylalanine or tryptophan. Fields, in order: J gene, V gene, D gene, clone size, CDR3 DNA, CDR3 protein. A D gene is named only where the DNA matches it firmly. Clone size is given as once, few, many, or a class for an expanded clone.

TRBJ1-1 TRBV6-5 NA many TGTGCCAGCACCCCTCCCGGCAGGGCAAACACTGAAGCTTTCTTT CASTPPGRANTEAFF
TRBJ1-6 TRBV27 NA many TGTGCCAGCAGCCCTTGGGGCAGGTCCTATAATTCACCCCTCCACTTT CASSPWGRSYNSPLHF
TRBJ1-1 TRBV27 TRBD1 many TGTGCCAGCAGCTCACCCGGGACAGCTCAATCGGGAGCTTTCTTT CASSSPGTAQSGAFF
TRBJ2-2 TRBV9 NA many TGTGCCAGCAGTGCGGGGCTCGGGAGGAACACCGGGGAGCTGTTTTTT CASSAGLGRNTGELFF
TRBJ2-7 TRBV30 TRBD2 few TGTGCCTGGGGTAGCGGGAGGGCCGACGAGCAGTACTTC CAWGSGRADEQYF
TRBJ2-7 TRBV7-2 TRBD1 many TGTGCCAGCAGAACCGGGACAGACTCCTACGAGCAGTACTTC CASRTGTDSYEQYF
TRBJ2-7 TRBV6-1 TRBD1 many TGTGCCAGCAGTGATTGGGGGACAGTCTCCTACGAGCAGTACTTC CASSDWGTVSYEQYF
TRBJ2-1 TRBV19 NA many TGTGCCAGTAGTATTTCCGACAATGAGCAGTTCTTC CASSISDNEQFF
TRBJ2-7 TRBV4-1 TRBD2 many TGCGCCAGCAGTCACGGACTAGCGGGAGACTACGAGCAGTACTTC CASSHGLAGDYEQYF
TRBJ2-1 TRBV5-5 TRBD2 many TGTGCCAGCAGCTTCCCTAGCGGCTACAATGAGCAGTTCTTC CASSFPSGYNEQFF
TRBJ2-7 TRBV5-4 NA many TGTGCCAGCAGCGTATCGGGCAATCTAGCCGTCTACGAGCAGTACTTC CASSVSGNLAVYEQYF
TRBJ2-5 TRBV9 TRBD2 few TGTGCCAGCAGCGACGGGACTAGCGGGGGGGTGGGAGAGACCCAGTACTTC CASSDGTSGGVGETQYF
TRBJ1-4 TRBV7-3 NA many TGTGCCAGCAGCTTAACGGGGGGGGCTGGTGAAAAACTGTTTTTT CASSLTGGAGEKLFF
TRBJ1-1 TRBV4-3 NA medium-sized TGCGCCAGCAGCCAAGGATTGCAGGTGAACACTGAAGCTTTCTTT CASSQGLQVNTEAFF
TRBJ1-4 TRBV25-1 TRBD1 many TGTGCCAGCAGTGACGCCCAAGGGGGCCGGGAAAAACTGTTTTTT CASSDAQGGREKLFF